The T cell receptor (beta chain) under discussion was sequenced for a study of blood T cell repertoires in COVID-19. Study context: Samples of COVID-19 (acute and convalescent) were obtained from the United States, Italy and Spain.

Authors' methods: Estimation of nucleated cell counts relied on the amplification of reference gene primers. Only in-frame clones appear in the TCRdb table, and some are missing; sequencing was by immunoSEQ multiplex PCR. The V and J calls and clone size are taken from that table; D and trimming were inferred from the DNA. Of about 74,000 clones detected, about 72% appear once; the ten largest clones hold about a sixth. The sequence came from a man in his 70s with active or convalescent COVID-19. Source material: peripheral blood.

The CDR3 DNA is TGTGCCAGCAGCCCTCTCTCGAGCGGGGGAAGGGTCCGGCAGTTCTTC. It is translated as CASSPLSSGGRVRQFF. The rearrangement uses TRBV3-1 (or the pseudogene TRBV3-2) and TRBJ2-1; 8 nucleotides align to TRBD2. Germline lookup yields CDR1 LGHDT and CDR2 YNNKEL (reference sequence). The length of the CDR3 is 16 residues. The V and J ends lost 4 bases and 12 bases, in that order; junction bases with no gene match: 17.